The 8 T cell receptor beta chains presented below share a single source sample, sequenced in a study of shared clonotypes between healthy human individuals. Produced via immunoSEQ multiplex PCR; TCRdb's table is partial and in-frame only. The repertoire includes 2 million to 3 million clones, 90% to 95% of them detected once, and 0.35% to 0.45% sits in the top ten. The sample consisted of naive CD4+ T cells from PBMCs. Specified subset: CD45RA+ positively selected. The receptors here all came from a man aged 18 to 30 in good health. Some clones in this sample may be carry-over from other donors' samples.

The chain links TRBV6-6 to TRBJ1-2, with no clear D. V lost 0 bases and J 8 bases, leaving 16 bases between the germline ends. Per the germline V gene, CDR1 is MNHNY and CDR2 is SVGAGI (reference sequence). This CDR3 spans 15 amino acids. Here the CDR3 reads CASSYSAVAPGGYTF. As DNA, the CDR3 is TGTGCCAGCAGTTACTCGGCGGTCGCCCCCGGGGGCTACACCTTC.

This rearrangement joins TRBV27 to TRBJ2-3, with 9 positions matching TRBD2. Trimming took 5 bases from V and 6 from J; bases not matched to a gene: 9. Looked up from germline, CDR1 is MNHEY and CDR2 is SMNVEV (reference sequence). This CDR3 spans 15 amino acids. CDR3 in DNA: TGTGCCAGCAGTAAACTAAGCGGGAGGCTTGATACGCAGTATTTT. Protein sequence: CASSKLSGRLDTQYF.

This clone was detected once. The rearrangement links TRBV19 to TRBJ2-7; either TRBD1 or TRBD2 may fit D (5 bases each). The length of the CDR3 is 17 residues. Germline CDR1 reads LNHDA; CDR2 reads SQIVND (reference sequence). V was pared by 1 base and J by 0 bases, with 16 bases between. As DNA, the CDR3 is TGTGCCAGTAGTATAGCCGGGGCGGTGGGGAGCTCCTACGAGCAGTACTTC. Residues: CASSIAGAVGSSYEQYF.

The chain couples TRBV28 to TRBJ1-1; D is possibly TRBD1 (6 bases). The CDR3 consists of 14 residues. Trimming left V 6 bases short and J 0 bases short, with 11 bases between. CDR1 MDHEN and CDR2 SYDVKM come from the germline V gene. The CDR3 spells CASRVQGLNTEAFF. CDR3 DNA: TGTGCCAGCAGAGTCCAGGGGTTGAACACTGAAGCTTTCTTT.

The rearrangement joins TRBV28 to TRBJ2-7, with D perhaps TRBD2 (7 bases). There are 21 residues in the CDR3. The V gene's germline CDR1 is MDHEN and CDR2 SYDVKM. Trimming left V 7 bases short and J 0 bases short, with 34 bases between. CDR3 sequence: CASIWGGLASGPQSGSYEQYF. The CDR3 coding sequence is TGTGCCAGCATCTGGGGGGGGCTGGCTAGCGGTCCCCAATCGGGCTCCTACGAGCAGTACTTC.

The chain combines TRBV30 with TRBJ1-1; a possible D gene is TRBD1 (6 bases). The germline V and J ends were trimmed by 2 bases and 7 bases, with 8 bases remaining between them. CDR1 is GTSNPN, CDR2 SVGIG, per germline (reference sequence). This CDR3 region has 11 residues. CDR3 residues: CAWSRGDEAFF. CDR3 nucleotides: TGTGCCTGGAGTAGGGGGGATGAAGCTTTCTTT.

Concerning this clone: The junction departs from the called germline gene at one end, perhaps through a read error. This specimen includes other DNA sequences encoding the same CDR3. The V and J genes are TRBV7-9 and TRBJ2-7, with 7 bases fitting TRBD2. CDR1 is SEHNR, CDR2 FQNEAQ, per germline (reference sequence). The CDR3 extends over 14 amino acids. CDR3 sequence reads: CASSLAAVSYEQYF. As DNA, the CDR3 is TGTGCCAGCAGCCTAGCGGCGGTCTCCTACGAGCAGTACTTC.

This chain uses TRBV7-3 with TRBJ2-2, with D possibly matching TRBD2 (5 bases). The CDR3 has 16 residues. V shed 5 bases and J shed 0 bases, with 13 bases lying between them. Germline loops: CDR1 SGHTA, CDR2 FQGTGA. The CDR3 region is CASSPRPAANTGELFF. CDR3 coding DNA: TGTGCCAGCAGCCCAAGGCCAGCGGCGAACACCGGGGAGCTGTTTTTT. The entire variable domain, with the rest obtained from reference TRBV7-3 and TRBJ2-2, is as follows: GAGVSQTPSNKVTEKGKYVELRCDPISGHTALYWYRQSLGQGPEFLIYFQGTGAADDSGLPNDRFFAVRPEGSVSTLKIQRTERGDSAVYLCASSPRPAANTGELFFGEGSRLTVL.